The next 10 T cell receptor beta chains were all read from a single sample in a study of tumor and adjacent non-tumor tissue in lung cancer. A modified ARM-PCR protocol with three rounds of nested PCR amplified TCRbeta. TCRdb re-called the multiplex PCR reads through MiXCR, storing one row per CDR3 protein. This sample carries 130,000 or so distinct CDR3 sequences, about 66% of them seen once, and the ten largest clones take roughly 12%. The template was RNA from unsorted bulk tissue. Sequencing was done on a sample of lung tumor tissue. The source of these receptors is a man aged 25 to 45 with non-small cell lung cancer.

As for this clonotype: A read error may explain this, as a much larger clone is one base away. The chain uses TRBV20-1 and TRBJ2-5, with 10 positions matching TRBD2. V was clipped by 8 bases and J by 2 bases; unmatched bases: 11. Germline CDR1 reads DFQATT; CDR2 reads SNEGSKA (reference sequence). The CDR3 totals 15 residues. The CDR3 DNA is TGCAGTACCAGGGGGAAGCGGGGGGGACAAGAGACCCAGTACTTC. Translation gives CSTRGKRGGQETQYF.

This clonotype was counted once. J is TRBJ1-6 and V is TRBV20-1; D is ambiguous. The germline CDR1 and CDR2 sequences are DFQATT and SNEGSKA (reference sequence). The CDR3 sequence is 14 residues long. The DNA of the CDR3 is TGCAATGTTAGAGACTGGACGATTGATTCACCCCTCCACTTT. Residues: CNVRDWTIDSPLHF.

This clonotype was recorded at least ten times. The CDR3 nucleotides are TGTGCCAGCAGTACCGGGACAGGGAGGAATGAGCAGTTCTTC. Amino acids: CASSTGTGRNEQFF. V is TRBV6-2 or TRBV6-3 and J is TRBJ2-1, with 9 nucleotides matching TRBD1. The length of the CDR3 is 14 residues. V dropped 5 bases and J dropped 7; count of bases not matched to a gene: 6. In germline, CDR1 is MNHEY, CDR2 SVGEGT.

For this clonotype: One base away lies a much larger clone, so this may be a sequencing read error. The chain carries TRBV20-1 and TRBJ2-1; D is unclear. In germline, CDR1 is DFQATT, CDR2 SNEGSKA (reference sequence). This CDR3 is built from 14 residues. V was trimmed by 3 bases and J by 0 bases, leaving 9 bases between them. CDR3 sequence: CSASKRYSYNEQFF. The CDR3 region has the DNA TGCAGTGCTAGCAAAAGGTACTCCTACAATGAGCAGTTCTTC.

In regard to this clonotype: Relative to the germline gene, one junction end is altered; a read error may explain this. The chain combines TRBV11-2 with TRBJ2-7; 9 bases match TRBD2. Looked up from germline, CDR1 is SGHAT and CDR2 is FQNNGV. The CDR3 length is 17 residues. The CDR3 DNA sequence: TGTACCAGCGGCTTAGATCGAGGGGCAGCGGGAGGTAGCGAGCAGTACTTC. Translated: CTSGLDRGAAGGSEQYF.

Regarding this clonotype: A much larger clone sits a single nucleotide away, making a read error possible. This rearrangement joins TRBV7-9 to TRBJ1-5; 8 nucleotides line up with TRBD1. Germline CDR1 is SEHNR and CDR2 is FQNEAQ (reference sequence). The CDR3 extends over 14 amino acids. DNA of the CDR3: TGTGCCAGCAGCGTCGGGACAGGTGGCCAGCTCCAGCATTTT. It codes for CASSVGTGGQLQHF.

The V gene is TRBV6-2 or TRBV6-3, the J gene TRBJ1-1, with D hard to call. Germline V gene data show CDR1 as MNHEY and CDR2 as SVGEGT. Trimming left V 6 bases short and J 5 bases short, with 16 bases between. CDR3 length equals 14 residues. The CDR3 DNA reads as TGTGCCAGCAGATTACTCGGGAGGACGACTGAAGCTTTCTTT. Its protein product is CASRLLGRTTEAFF.

V gene TRBV6-1 combines with J gene TRBJ1-6; D gene ambiguous. In germline, CDR1 is MNHNS, CDR2 SASEGT. The germline V and J ends were trimmed by 11 bases and 9 bases, with 20 bases remaining between them. The CDR3 totals 14 residues. The CDR3 region has the DNA TGTGCCGGTAGAGCCGGGAGCTACGGTTCACCCCTCCACTTT. Translated, it gives CAGRAGSYGSPLHF.

Notes on this clonotype: This may come from a read error, since a much larger clone is one base off. V usage is TRBV4-1 and J usage is TRBJ1-1, with a weak D call TRBD1 (5 bases). Germline V gene data show CDR1 as MGHRA and CDR2 as YSYEKL. The CDR3 has 17 residues. Written as DNA, the CDR3 is TGCGCCAGCAGCCCCTTCGGGGGGGTCCCGCTTAACACTGAAGATTTCTTT. As protein: CASSPFGGVPLNTEDFF.

With regard to this clonotype: A junction end diverges from the germline sequence, so it may reflect a read error. J is TRBJ2-5 and V is TRBV4-3; 13 bases match TRBD2. CDR1 is LGHNA, CDR2 YSLEER, per germline. CDR3 size: 16 residues. The CDR3 DNA reads as TGCGCTAGCAGCCGGTCCGGGACTAGCGGGGAAGAGACCCGGTACTTC. It encodes CASSRSGTSGEETRYF.